This T cell receptor (beta chain) was found in a study of T cell repertoires in cytomegalovirus infection. Study context: It was recently identified HLA-C-restricted and well-studied HLA-B-restricted CMV epitopes that the study used. From public TCR beta signatures came an indication of both CMV infection and matching HLA type.

One entry per CDR3 protein, called by TCRdb with MiXCR from the reads. In the table there are about 900,000 distinct CDR3 sequences, 31% of which are singletons. Germline V lookup: CDR1 MDHEN, CDR2 SYDVKM. The CDR3 length is 14 residues. The germline V and J ends were trimmed by 5 bases and 6 bases, with 17 bases remaining between them. Details on this clonotype: Its antigen remains unknown.

The input for sequencing was cultured CD8+ T cells from PBMCs, taken from culture after CMV antigen stimulation. This clonotype originated in a human donor in good health (CMV status not recorded). Some clones in this sample may be carry-over from other donors' samples. The chain combines TRBV28 with TRBJ2-7; D not certain. CDR3 DNA: TGTGCCAGCAGTCTCCTACCTAAGGTACCCGAGCAGTACTTC. This translates into CASSLLPKVPEQYF.